This T cell receptor beta chain is from a study of identical twins. General study findings and limits: Memory repertoires lacked the insertion deficit that abundant cord blood beta clonotypes showed.

In this sample, this clonotype turned up a few times. Its cognate antigen is unknown. Template switching added a universal primer site; cDNA carried unique molecular identifiers. One entry per CDR3 protein, called by TCRdb with MiXCR from the 5' RACE reads. The sample lists fewer than 250,000 distinct CDR3 sequences, 6.5% to 9% occurring once. CDR1 LNHDA and CDR2 SQIVND come from the germline V gene (reference sequence). CDR3 size: 14 residues. V lost 8 bases, J lost 4 bases, and 14 bases lay in between. The sample was also linked to a second study, of yellow fever vaccine responses in identical twins.

V gene TRBV19 combines with J gene TRBJ1-4; D is perhaps TRBD1 (5 bases). This receptor was taken from a woman between 18 and 29 years old in good health. Sequencing was carried out using CD8+ T cells sorted from blood. The CDR3 region is CASGIGDSNEKLFF. The CDR3 nucleotides are TGTGCCAGTGGAATAGGTGACAGTAATGAAAAACTGTTTTTT.